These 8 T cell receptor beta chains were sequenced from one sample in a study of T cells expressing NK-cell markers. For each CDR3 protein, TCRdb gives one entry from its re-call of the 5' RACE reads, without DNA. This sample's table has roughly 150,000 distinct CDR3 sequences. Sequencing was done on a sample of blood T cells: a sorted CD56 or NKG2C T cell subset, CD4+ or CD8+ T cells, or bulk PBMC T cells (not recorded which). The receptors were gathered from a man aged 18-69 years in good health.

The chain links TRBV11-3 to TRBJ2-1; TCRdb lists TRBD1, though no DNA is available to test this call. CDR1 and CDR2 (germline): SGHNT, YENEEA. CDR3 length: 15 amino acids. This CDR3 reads CASSERGAGMDEQFF.

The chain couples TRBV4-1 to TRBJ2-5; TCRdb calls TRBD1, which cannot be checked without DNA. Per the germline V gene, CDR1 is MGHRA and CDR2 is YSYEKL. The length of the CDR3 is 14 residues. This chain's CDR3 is CASSLPTAPETQYF.

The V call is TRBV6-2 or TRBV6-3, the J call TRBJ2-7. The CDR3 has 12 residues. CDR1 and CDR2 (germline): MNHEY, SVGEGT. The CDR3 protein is CASSYSGTEQYF.

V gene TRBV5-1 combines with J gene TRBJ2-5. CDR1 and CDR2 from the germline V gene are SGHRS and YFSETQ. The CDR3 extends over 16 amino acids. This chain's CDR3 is CASSLSAAKFQETQYF.

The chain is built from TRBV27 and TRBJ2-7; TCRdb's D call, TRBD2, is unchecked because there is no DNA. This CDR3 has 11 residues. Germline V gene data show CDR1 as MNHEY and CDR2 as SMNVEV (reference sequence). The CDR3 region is CASGLGTEQYF.

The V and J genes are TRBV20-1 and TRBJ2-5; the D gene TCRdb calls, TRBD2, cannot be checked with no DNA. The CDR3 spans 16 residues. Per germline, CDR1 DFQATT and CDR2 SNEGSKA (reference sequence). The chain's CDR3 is CSARDLGRGGQETQYF.

Here the CDR3 reads CASSLGGLEGREQFF. V is TRBV7-6 and J is TRBJ2-1; TCRdb returns TRBD1, unconfirmable since there is no DNA. The CDR3 covers 15 residues. From germline, CDR1 is SGHVS and CDR2 FNYEAQ. The whole variable domain, filled in from reference TRBV7-6 and TRBJ2-1, reads GAGVSQSPRYKVTKRGQDVALRCDPISGHVSLYWYRQALGQGPEFLTYFNYEAQQDKSGLPNDRFSAERPEGSISTLTIQRTEQRDSAMYRCASSLGGLEGREQFFGPGTRLTVL.

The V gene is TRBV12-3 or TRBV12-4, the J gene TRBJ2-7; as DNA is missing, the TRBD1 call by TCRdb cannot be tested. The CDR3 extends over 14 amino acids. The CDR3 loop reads CASRKGVSPYEQYF.